The 30 T cell receptor beta chains given below trace back to one sample, sequenced in a study of cytomegalovirus exposure and HLA in healthy donors. Some clones are missing from TCRdb's copy, which holds only in-frame ones; the method was immunoSEQ multiplex PCR. The sample consists of some 250,000 clones, 90% of them appearing once. Source material: PBMCs. The receptors were gathered from a woman in her thirties in good health and CMV-seronegative.

V gene TRBV4-1 combines with J gene TRBJ2-7, with 9 bases lining up with TRBD2. After removal of 0 bases from V and 7 bases from J, the junction contained 16 bases not matched to a gene. This CDR3 is built from 18 residues. Germline loops: CDR1 MGHRA, CDR2 YSYEKL. Here the CDR3 reads CASSQDKLAGSQVGEQYF. The CDR3 DNA is TGCGCCAGCAGCCAAGACAAACTAGCGGGCTCACAAGTAGGGGAGCAGTACTTC.

The chain links TRBV5-6 to TRBJ1-2; unclear D gene. The CDR3 covers 15 residues. V dropped 1 base and J dropped 2 bases, with 12 bases sitting between them. Germline loops: CDR1 SGHDT, CDR2 YYEEEE. CDR3 residues: CASSLFAGRNYGYTF. The CDR3 DNA sequence: TGTGCCAGCAGCTTGTTTGCAGGCCGGAACTATGGCTACACCTTC.

The CDR3 reads CASSLTQNYGYTF. CDR3 nucleotide sequence: TGTGCCAGCAGTTTAACGCAGAACTATGGCTACACCTTC. V is TRBV28 and J is TRBJ1-2; D call uncertain. Germline V gene sequence: CDR1 MDHEN, CDR2 SYDVKM. V was trimmed by 2 bases and J by 2 bases, leaving 6 bases between them. The CDR3 has 13 amino acids.

This clone showed up just a few times. The chain combines TRBV9 with TRBJ2-2, with a tentative D call TRBD2 (5 bases). This CDR3 comprises 16 residues. The V gene lost 3 bases and the J gene lost 4 bases, with 16 bases spanning the gap. Germline V lookup: CDR1 SGDLS, CDR2 YYNGEE. The CDR3 loop is CASSALSTGSTGELFF. DNA for the CDR3: TGTGCCAGCAGCGCCCTCAGTACGGGATCCACCGGGGAGCTGTTTTTT.

In its sample, this clone was seen once. The chain couples TRBV5-8 to TRBJ1-2; 9 nucleotides match TRBD1. CDR1 is SGHTS, CDR2 YDEGEE, per germline. This CDR3 spans 15 amino acids. Unmatched junction bases numbered 5, after V lost 1 base and J lost 4 bases. For the CDR3, the DNA is TGTGCCAGCAGCTTGAAAGGGACAGGGCCCTATGGCTACACCTTC. It is translated as CASSLKGTGPYGYTF.

The CDR3 region is CASSLSSGVLAGELFF. The CDR3 nucleotides are TGTGCCAGCAGCTTGAGTTCGGGGGTCTTGGCCGGGGAGCTGTTTTTT. This chain joins TRBV5-6 and TRBJ2-2, with D maybe TRBD2 (6 bases). Per germline, CDR1 SGHDT and CDR2 YYEEEE. The V and J ends lost 1 base and 6 bases respectively, with 16 bases between them. CDR3 length: 16 residues.

V is TRBV6-1 and J is TRBJ1-1; TRBD1 agrees at 9 bases. J was trimmed by 1 base and V by 5 bases; bases with no gene match: 5. This CDR3 region has 15 residues. The V gene's germline CDR1 is MNHNS and CDR2 SASEGT. The CDR3 DNA reads as TGTGCCAGCAGTAAACAGGGGGCGCCGAACACTGAAGCTTTCTTT. This gives the protein CASSKQGAPNTEAFF.

The chain has TRBV7-6 and TRBJ1-2; perhaps TRBD1 as D (5 bases). Deletions cut 7 bases from V and 7 bases from J, with 25 bases between. The CDR3 is 16 residues long. Germline values: CDR1 SGHVS, CDR2 FNYEAQ. The CDR3 DNA reads TGTGCCAGCACCTTTACCCAGGGTCGCTCCCCAAGTGGCTACACCTTC. It specifies CASTFTQGRSPSGYTF.

V and J are TRBV28 and TRBJ2-7; 10 bases are shared with TRBD2. V lost 4 bases to trimming and J lost 2 bases; unmatched junction nucleotides: 8. The CDR3 runs to 16 residues. Germline values: CDR1 MDHEN, CDR2 SYDVKM. The CDR3 sequence: CASSSLSLAGPYEQYF. CDR3 nucleotide sequence: TGTGCCAGCAGTTCACTATCACTAGCGGGACCCTACGAGCAGTACTTC.

The chain is built from TRBV15 and TRBJ2-7; no clear D. V was shortened by 3 bases and J by 3 bases, with 9 bases between the two germline ends. In germline, CDR1 is LNHNV, CDR2 YYDKDF (reference sequence). The CDR3 has 13 residues. The CDR3 protein is CATSSQQRYEQYF. Written as DNA, the CDR3 is TGTGCCACCAGCAGCCAACAGCGCTACGAGCAGTACTTC.

This chain uses TRBV23-1 with TRBJ2-7; the D gene could be TRBD1 or TRBD2 (5 bases each). TRBV23-1 is an open reading frame whose function is uncertain. The CDR3 is 16 residues long. Between the trimmed V and J ends, which lost 4 bases and 4 bases, there was a span of 20 bases. CDR3 region: CASSPLRDDLVYEQYF. As DNA, the CDR3 is TGCGCCAGCAGTCCCCTCCGGGACGATTTGGTATACGAGCAGTACTTC.

This clone was seen a single time. CDR3 DNA sequence: TGTGCCAGCAGCCTAGGGACAGCAGAGACCCAGTACTTC. Its translation is CASSLGTAETQYF. This chain joins TRBV14 and TRBJ2-5; 7 positions match TRBD1. There are 13 residues in the CDR3. Unmatched junction bases numbered 3, after V lost 4 bases and J lost 4 bases. The V gene's germline CDR1 is SGHDN and CDR2 FVKESK.

The chain has TRBV5-6 and TRBJ2-3; no reliable D call. The germline V and J ends were trimmed by 4 bases and 6 bases, with 18 bases remaining between them. Germline V CDR1 and CDR2: SGHDT, YYEEEE. This CDR3 has 15 residues. CDR3 loop: CASSPRGVAGDTQYF. In DNA, the CDR3 is TGTGCCAGCAGCCCCCGAGGAGTCGCTGGGGATACGCAGTATTTT.

The rearrangement uses TRBV19 and TRBJ2-1, with no clear D. This CDR3 region has 13 residues. V was pared by 2 bases and J by 8 bases, with 10 bases between. Germline V gene data show CDR1 as LNHDA and CDR2 as SQIVND (reference sequence). The CDR3 DNA sequence: TGTGCCAGTAGTATAATATCATCTGATGAGCAGTTCTTC. Translated, it gives CASSIISSDEQFF.

The CDR3 DNA reads as TGTGCCAGCAGCCCGAACACTGCAACTAATGAAAAACTGTTTTTT. Translating gives CASSPNTATNEKLFF. This sequence joins TRBV9 and TRBJ1-4; D is undetermined. The CDR3 is 15 amino acids. Germline V gene data show CDR1 as SGDLS and CDR2 as YYNGEE. The germline V and J ends were trimmed by 4 bases and 0 bases, with 10 bases remaining between them.

As to this clone: Within the sample, other DNA sequences also encode this same CDR3. This chain uses TRBV6-1 with TRBJ2-7; D is uncertain. V lost 1 base and J lost 0, with 4 bases in between. The CDR3 runs to 13 residues. Germline V gene sequence: CDR1 MNHNS, CDR2 SASEGT. The CDR3 region has the DNA TGTGCCAGCAGTGAAGGGAGCTCCTACGAGCAGTACTTC. Translating it yields CASSEGSSYEQYF.

The CDR3 is CASSKGRGFDEQFF. The CDR3 DNA reads TGTGCCAGCTCAAAGGGCCGGGGGTTTGATGAGCAGTTCTTC. This chain links TRBV18 with TRBJ2-1; D may be TRBD2 (6 bases). V was cut by 5 bases and J by 8 bases, with 16 bases left in between. In germline, CDR1 is KGHSH, CDR2 LQKENI. There are 14 residues in the CDR3.

The chain has TRBV27 and TRBJ2-7; 7 nucleotides match TRBD1. V lost 5 bases and J lost 6; bases outside the gene matches: 4. The germline CDR1 and CDR2 sequences are MNHEY and SMNVEV (reference sequence). The CDR3 has 12 residues. The CDR3 DNA is TGTGCCAGCAGTCCGACAGGGTTCGAGCAGTACTTC. It codes for CASSPTGFEQYF.

The genes are TRBV11-2 and TRBJ2-1; possibly TRBD1 or TRBD2 for D (6 bases each). The V gene's germline CDR1 is SGHAT and CDR2 FQNNGV. CDR3 length: 15 residues. The V gene lost 1 base and the J gene lost 7 bases, with 14 bases spanning the gap. CDR3 in amino acids: CASSLAPRGDNEQFF. The CDR3 nucleotides are TGTGCCAGCAGCTTAGCCCCTAGGGGGGATAATGAGCAGTTCTTC.

The chain employs TRBV5-4 and TRBJ2-5; unclear D gene. The CDR3 contains 14 residues. Germline loops: CDR1 SGHNT, CDR2 YYREEE (reference sequence). Trimming removed 1 base at V and 2 bases at J, with 9 bases between. The CDR3 region has the DNA TGTGCCAGCAGCTTGTTGGCGGCTCAAGAGACCCAGTACTTC. Protein sequence: CASSLLAAQETQYF.

This clone was seen only a few times. This chain uses TRBV9 with TRBJ2-5; weak D call: TRBD1 (5 bases). Germline CDR1 reads SGDLS; CDR2 reads YYNGEE. Trimming pared 3 bases from V and 1 base from J, leaving 7 bases between. This CDR3 comprises 13 residues. DNA for the CDR3: TGTGCCAGCAGCGCACAGGTCCAAGAGACCCAGTACTTC. This sequence encodes CASSAQVQETQYF.

V usage is TRBV28 and J usage is TRBJ2-7, with TRBD1 matching over 9 bases. This CDR3 is 14 amino acids long. Losses at the gene ends were 4 bases for V and 3 bases for J; bases not matched to a gene: 4. Germline V gene lookup returns CDR1 MDHEN and CDR2 SYDVKM. As DNA, the CDR3 is TGTGCCAGCAGTTGGACAGGGGCCCGCTACGAGCAGTACTTC. Encoded protein: CASSWTGARYEQYF.

The chain carries TRBV7-2 and TRBJ2-1; 7 bases agree with TRBD2. Germline CDR1 SGHTA, CDR2 FQGNSA. The CDR3 length is 15 residues. The trim removed 1 base at V and 7 bases at J, leaving 7 bases unmatched. The CDR3 is CASSLGGGSRNEQFF. The CDR3 nucleotides read TGTGCCAGCAGCTTAGGGGGCGGGAGCCGTAATGAGCAGTTCTTC.

The table lists this clone with a few counts. V and J are TRBV6-5 and TRBJ1-2; the match to TRBD1 covers 9 bases. V lost 5 bases to trimming and J lost 8 bases; unmatched junction nucleotides: 9. CDR1 MNHEY and CDR2 SVGAGI come from the germline V gene. This CDR3 has 14 amino acids. The chain's CDR3 is CASSNSGTGIGYTF. CDR3 DNA sequence: TGTGCCAGCAGTAATTCCGGGACAGGGATCGGCTACACCTTC.

The J gene is TRBJ2-1, the V gene TRBV27; D gene unclear. Trimming pared 0 bases from V and 1 base from J, leaving 7 bases between. This CDR3 is built from 15 residues. CDR1 and CDR2 (germline): MNHEY, SMNVEV (reference sequence). CDR3 DNA: TGTGCCAGCAGTTTATCGTGGTTGTCCTACAATGAGCAGTTCTTC. Its protein is CASSLSWLSYNEQFF.

As regards this clone: Other nucleotide sequences in the sample specify the same CDR3. The chain couples TRBV5-1 to TRBJ2-7, with D maybe TRBD1 (5 bases). Germline V CDR1 and CDR2: SGHRS, YFSETQ. This CDR3 is built from 13 residues. Trimming removed 0 bases from V and 3 bases from J, with 7 bases in between. In nucleotides, the CDR3 is TGCGCCAGCAGCTTGGCTCAGGGCTACGAGCAGTACTTC. Protein sequence: CASSLAQGYEQYF.

This chain joins TRBV7-6 and TRBJ2-7; no definite D call. V was clipped by 5 bases and J by 0 bases, with 14 bases between them. This CDR3 has 15 amino acids. From germline, CDR1 is SGHVS and CDR2 FNYEAQ. CDR3 nucleotides: TGTGCCAGCAGCCCAATGTCGGACGCCTCCTACGAGCAGTACTTC. Residues: CASSPMSDASYEQYF.

In DNA, the CDR3 is TGTGCCAGCAGCTCAACCCGGGACTCTTCTAGCATTCAGTACTTC. Residues: CASSSTRDSSSIQYF. V usage is TRBV11-2 and J usage is TRBJ2-4; TRBD2 might be the D (6 bases). This CDR3 contains 15 residues. Trimming took off 4 bases at V and 9 bases at J, with 19 bases between the two ends. Germline V gene data show CDR1 as SGHAT and CDR2 as FQNNGV.

The chain joins TRBV6-1 to TRBJ2-3; 7 nucleotides agree with TRBD2. The CDR3 is made up of 15 amino acids. Germline assignment: CDR1 MNHNS and CDR2 SASEGT. J gave up 0 bases and V 7 bases, and 7 bases lay outside the gene matches. CDR3: CASTASGTSTDTQYF. The DNA for the CDR3 is TGTGCCAGCACGGCCAGCGGGACTAGCACAGATACGCAGTATTTT.

The chain links TRBV28 to TRBJ1-5, with D unclear. V shed 4 bases and J shed 9 bases, with 7 bases lying between them. CDR3 size: 11 residues. Germline values: CDR1 MDHEN, CDR2 SYDVKM. The chain's CDR3 is CASSSSSPQHF. The CDR3 DNA follows: TGTGCCAGCAGTTCCAGCTCGCCCCAGCATTTT.